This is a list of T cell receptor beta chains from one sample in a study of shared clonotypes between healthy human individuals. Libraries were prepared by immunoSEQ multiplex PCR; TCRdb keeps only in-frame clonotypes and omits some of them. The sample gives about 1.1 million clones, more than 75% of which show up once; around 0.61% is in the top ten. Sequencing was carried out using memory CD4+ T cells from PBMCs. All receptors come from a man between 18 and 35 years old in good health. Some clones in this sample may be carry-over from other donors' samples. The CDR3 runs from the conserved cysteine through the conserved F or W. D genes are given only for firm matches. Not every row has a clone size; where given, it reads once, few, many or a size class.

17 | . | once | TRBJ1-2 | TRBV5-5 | TGTGCCAGCAGCTTGGCCAGGCCCAGGGATCTCAACTATGGCTACACCTTC | CASSLARPRDLNYGYTF
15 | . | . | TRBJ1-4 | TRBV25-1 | TGTGCCAGCGGCCTGGGCAGCTCAACTAATGAAAAACTGTTTTTT | CASGLGSSTNEKLFF
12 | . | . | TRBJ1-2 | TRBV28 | TGTGCCAGCAGTTTCCCTGGGGACGGCTACACCTTC | CASSFPGDGYTF
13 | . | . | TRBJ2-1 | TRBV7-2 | TGTGCCAGCAGCTTAGTTGGTTCCCAGGAGCAGTTCTTC | CASSLVGSQEQFF
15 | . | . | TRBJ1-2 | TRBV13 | TGTGCCAGCAGCTCAAGCCTCTCTACCTCTTATGGCTACACCTTC | CASSSSLSTSYGYTF
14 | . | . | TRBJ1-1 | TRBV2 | TGTGCCAGCACAATCGAGGGGGTGAACACTGAAGCTTTCTTT | CASTIEGVNTEAFF
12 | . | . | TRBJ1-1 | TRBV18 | TGTGCCAGCTCACCGCAGGGCTATGAAGCTTTCTTT | CASSPQGYEAFF
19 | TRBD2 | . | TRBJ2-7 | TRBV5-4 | TGTGCCAGCAGCTTAAGAACGTCGACACTAGCGGGGGACCTATACGAGCAGTACTTC | CASSLRTSTLAGDLYEQYF
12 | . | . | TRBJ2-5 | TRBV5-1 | TGCGCCAGCAGCTACACCCAAGAGACCCAGTACTTC | CASSYTQETQYF
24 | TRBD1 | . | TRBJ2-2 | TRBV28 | TGTGCCAGCAGACGACGGGCCCTCGACCCCTACGGGACAGGGGGCCCCGCGAACACCGGGGAGCTGTTTTTT | CASRRRALDPYGTGGPANTGELFF
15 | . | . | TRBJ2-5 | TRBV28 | TGTGCCAGCAGTTTATGGTCAGGGGGGCAAGAGACCCAGTACTTC | CASSLWSGGQETQYF
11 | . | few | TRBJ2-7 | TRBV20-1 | TGCAGTGCTAGTGGGTTTCTCGAGCAGTACTTC | CSASGFLEQYF
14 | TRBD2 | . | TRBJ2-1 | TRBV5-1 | TGCGCCAGCAGCCCCAGCCTGACTAGCCCGAAGGAGGTCTTC | CASSPSLTSPKEVF
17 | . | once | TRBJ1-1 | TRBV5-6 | TGTGCCAGCAGCAGAATTCGGGGGGCGGGTGTGGGCACTGAAGCTTTCTTT | CASSRIRGAGVGTEAFF
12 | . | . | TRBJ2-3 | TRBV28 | TGTGCCAGCAGTTTACTAGCCGTCGCGCAGTATTTT | CASSLLAVAQYF
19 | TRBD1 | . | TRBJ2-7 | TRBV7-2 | TGTGCCAGCAGCTTGGATGTTACCTACAGGGGGCATGGTCTGTACGAGCAGTACTTC | CASSLDVTYRGHGLYEQYF
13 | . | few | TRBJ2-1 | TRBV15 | TGTGCCACCAGCAGAGATTCGGTGTTTGAGCAGTTCTTC | CATSRDSVFEQFF
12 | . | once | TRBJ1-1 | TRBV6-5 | TGTGCCAGCAGTTACGGGGCCTCCGAAGCTTTCTTT | CASSYGASEAFF
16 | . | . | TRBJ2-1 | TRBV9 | TGTGCCAGCAGCGGCTCAAGAAAAGCTTCCTACAATGAGCAGTTCTTC | CASSGSRKASYNEQFF
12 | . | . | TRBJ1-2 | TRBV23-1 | TGCGCCAGCGGCTCGGGGACCTATGGCTACACCTTC | CASGSGTYGYTF
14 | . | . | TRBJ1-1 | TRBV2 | TGTGCCAGCAGTGAAGCGCTTCTGGGGCCTCGTACTTTCTTT | CASSEALLGPRTFF
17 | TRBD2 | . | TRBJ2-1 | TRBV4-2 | TGTGCCAGCAGCCAATTTACTAGCGGGTCCTCCTACAATGAGCAGTTCTTC | CASSQFTSGSSYNEQFF
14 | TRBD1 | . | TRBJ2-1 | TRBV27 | TGTGCCAGCAACCGGGACAGGGGGCTCAATGAGCAGTTCTTC | CASNRDRGLNEQFF
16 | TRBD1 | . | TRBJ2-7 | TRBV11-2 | TGTGCCAGCAGCGCCCTCCGGGACAGGGGATTCTACGAGCAGTACTTC | CASSALRDRGFYEQYF
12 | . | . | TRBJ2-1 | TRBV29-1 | TGCAGCGGGGTCAGGGGCGGGAATGAGCAGTTCTTC | CSGVRGGNEQFF
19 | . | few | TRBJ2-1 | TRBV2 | TGTGCCAGCAGCAGGCGGTCGGTGGCCGCCGAGCGGTCCTACAATGAGCAGTTCTTC | CASSRRSVAAERSYNEQFF
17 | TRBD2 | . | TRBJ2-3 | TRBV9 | TGTGCCAGCAGCCCCAGAGGGCTAGCGGGAGCGTTAGATACGCAGTATTTT | CASSPRGLAGALDTQYF
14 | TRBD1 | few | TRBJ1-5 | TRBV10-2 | TGCGCCAGCACCCTTGACAGGGGCGCCCAGCCCCAGCATTTT | CASTLDRGAQPQHF
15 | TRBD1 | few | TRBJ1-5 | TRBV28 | TGTGCCAGCAGTTTGTGGCAGGGGGCCCGGCAGCCCCAGCATTTT | CASSLWQGARQPQHF
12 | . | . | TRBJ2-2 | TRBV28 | TGTGCCAGCAGTCCCGACACCGGGGAGCTGTTTTTT | CASSPDTGELFF
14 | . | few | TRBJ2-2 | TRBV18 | TGTGCCAGCTCAGGACAAATTAACACCGGGGAGCTGTTTTTT | CASSGQINTGELFF
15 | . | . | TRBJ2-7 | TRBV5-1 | TGCGCCAGCAGCTCCTCTGGGCCGGGATCCTACGAGCAGTACTTC | CASSSSGPGSYEQYF
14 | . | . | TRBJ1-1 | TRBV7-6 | TGTGCCAGCAGCTCTCAGGACGCCCGCTCTGAAGCTTTCTTT | CASSSQDARSEAFF
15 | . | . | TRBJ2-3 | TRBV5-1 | TGCGCCAGCAGCGAAAACAGGGTAGGCACAGATACGCAGTATTTT | CASSENRVGTDTQYF
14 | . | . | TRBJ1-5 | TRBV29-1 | TGCAGCGTTGTTTCTAAGGGTGAAAATCAGCCCCAGCATTTT | CSVVSKGENQPQHF
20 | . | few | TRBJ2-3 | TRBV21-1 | TGTGCCAGCAGCAAACAAGGCAGGGGGCGGCGAGAGCCCCTCACAGATACGCAGTATTTT | CASSKQGRGRREPLTDTQYF
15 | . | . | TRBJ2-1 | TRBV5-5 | TGTGCCAGCAGCTCCCCCAGAGGAGGGTGGGATGAGCAGTTCTTC | CASSSPRGGWDEQFF